The 15 T cell receptor beta chains listed next were all sequenced from one sample in a study of PD-L1 blockade in urothelial cancer. Described time point: pretreatment peripheral blood. The repertoire was sequenced with immunoSEQ multiplex PCR; TCRdb's copy has only in-frame clones and lacks some. The sample consists of about 85,000 clones, about 83% of them appearing once. The specimen was PBMCs, collected around atezolizumab (anti-PD-L1) treatment. The origin of the receptors is a man aged 60-69 years with urothelial cancer.

This chain connects TRBV2 to TRBJ2-3; D uncertain. Trimming shortened V by 4 bases and J by 8 bases, and 7 bases separated the two germline ends. The CDR3 has 11 residues. Germline-derived CDR1 and CDR2 are SNHLY and FYNNEI. CDR3 nucleotides: TGTGCCAGCAGTGGGTCGGGTACGCAGTATTTT. This sequence encodes CASSGSGTQYF.

This chain links TRBV4-3 with TRBJ2-1; D is unclear. The CDR3 sequence is 15 residues long. CDR1 is LGHNA, CDR2 YSLEER, per germline. Trimming cost V 1 base and J 0 bases, with 7 bases left between them. CDR3 DNA sequence: TGCGCCAGCAGCCAAGGCTGGAGCTCCTACAATGAGCAGTTCTTC. This translates into CASSQGWSSYNEQFF.

The V and J genes are TRBV7-3 and TRBJ2-2; TRBD2 agrees at 12 bases. CDR1 is SGHTA, CDR2 FQGTGA, per germline. CDR3 length: 16 residues. J gave up 4 bases and V 2 bases, and 2 bases lay outside the gene matches. CDR3 sequence (DNA): TGTGCCAGCAGCTTACTAGCGGGAGGGCCCACCGGGGAGCTGTTTTTT. Protein sequence: CASSLLAGGPTGELFF.

In its sample, this clone was seen a few times. J is TRBJ1-2 and V is TRBV10-3, with a weak D call TRBD1 (6 bases). Germline CDR1 is ENHRY and CDR2 is SYGVKD. V lost 4 bases, J lost 1 base, and 13 bases lay in between. The CDR3 loop spans 15 amino acids. In DNA form, the CDR3 reads TGTGCCATCAGTGGATGGGACAAGAGTAACTATGGCTACACCTTC. It encodes CAISGWDKSNYGYTF.

This chain links TRBV14 with TRBJ2-1; TRBD1 aligns across 7 bases. Germline CDR1 reads SGHDN; CDR2 reads FVKESK. This CDR3 is 15 amino acids long. After removal of 4 bases from V and 4 bases from J, the junction contained 7 bases not matched to a gene. CDR3 DNA: TGTGCCAGCAGCCGGGCAGGGGGAGAGTACAATGAGCAGTTCTTC. This codes for CASSRAGGEYNEQFF. Based on the CDR3 plus reference TRBV14 and TRBJ2-1, the full variable domain is EAGVTQFPSHSVIEKGQTVTLRCDPISGHDNLYWYRRVMGKEIKFLLHFVKESKQDESGMPNNRFLAERTGGTYSTLKVQPAELEDSGVYFCASSRAGGEYNEQFFGPGTRLTVL.

The genes are TRBV5-1 and TRBJ1-2; 7 bases map to TRBD1. Per germline, CDR1 SGHRS and CDR2 YFSETQ. Losses at the gene ends were 0 bases for V and 4 bases for J; bases not matched to a gene: 0. CDR3 length: 13 amino acids. The CDR3 here is CASSLGDSYGYTF. CDR3 sequence (DNA): TGCGCCAGCAGCTTGGGGGACAGCTATGGCTACACCTTC.

The V call is TRBV4-2, the J call TRBJ2-7; D is unclear. The germline gives CDR1 LGHNA, CDR2 YNFKEQ. The CDR3 runs 14 residues. Trimming stripped 2 bases from V and 0 bases from J, with 8 bases between. CDR3 residues: CASSQYRSSYEQYF. The CDR3 DNA reads TGTGCCAGCAGCCAATACCGTAGCTCCTACGAGCAGTACTTC.

The chain joins TRBV11-2 to TRBJ2-7; TRBD2 is a possible D gene (6 bases). Germline CDR1 is SGHAT and CDR2 is FQNNGV. The V and J ends lost 5 bases and 0 bases respectively, with 14 bases between them. The CDR3 loop spans 15 amino acids. For the CDR3, the DNA is TGTGCCAGCAGCGTGAGCGGGTCAAGCTCCTACGAGCAGTACTTC. This codes for CASSVSGSSSYEQYF.

The rearrangement joins TRBV2 to TRBJ2-6, with D possibly matching TRBD1 (5 bases). The germline V gene encodes CDR1 SNHLY and CDR2 FYNNEI. The CDR3 is 16 amino acids. Trimming removed 5 bases from V and 2 bases from J, with 13 bases in between. CDR3 sequence: CASSPSGFPGANVLTF. In DNA, the CDR3 is TGTGCCAGCAGTCCTTCAGGGTTCCCTGGGGCCAACGTCCTGACTTTC.

This chain links TRBV5-1 with TRBJ1-2; no clear D. CDR1 is SGHRS and CDR2 is YFSETQ in the germline V gene. V was pared by 4 bases and J by 4 bases, with 11 bases between. This CDR3 spans 13 amino acids. The CDR3 protein is CASSILSSYGYTF. The DNA of the CDR3 is TGCGCCAGCAGCATCCTGTCTTCCTATGGCTACACCTTC.

The genes are TRBV4-3 and TRBJ2-1; 15 nucleotides match TRBD2. The CDR3 loop spans 17 amino acids. The germline V gene encodes CDR1 LGHNA and CDR2 YSLEER. J lost 7 bases, V lost 2 bases, and 6 bases had no gene match. CDR3 sequence reads: CASSQNLGTSGRNEQFF. DNA for the CDR3: TGCGCCAGCAGCCAAAATTTGGGGACTAGCGGGAGGAATGAGCAGTTCTTC.

The chain has TRBV10-3 and TRBJ2-2; the D gene is possibly TRBD1 (6 bases). Per the germline V gene, CDR1 is ENHRY and CDR2 is SYGVKD. The ends were cut back, 6 bases at V and 1 base at J, with 12 bases in the middle. The CDR3 has 15 residues. The CDR3 region has the DNA TGTGCCATCAGGCCGAGACAGGAGAACACCGGGGAGCTGTTTTTT. Translating gives CAIRPRQENTGELFF.

CDR3 DNA sequence: TGCGCCAGCAGCTCTCTTACCGGGGAGCTGTTTTTT. As protein: CASSSLTGELFF. This chain links TRBV4-1 with TRBJ2-2; no firm D call. Germline V gives CDR1 MGHRA, CDR2 YSYEKL. The CDR3 has 12 amino acids. V was trimmed by 5 bases and J by 5 bases, leaving 6 bases between them.

The V gene is TRBV28, the J gene TRBJ1-5; 9 nucleotides match TRBD1. In germline, CDR1 is MDHEN, CDR2 SYDVKM. V shed 6 bases, J shed 2 bases, and the junction held 11 bases outside the gene matches. CDR3 length: 17 amino acids. The CDR3 DNA reads TGTGCCAGCAGAACTTGGGACAGGGAGGATGGCAATCAGCCCCAGCATTTT. It is translated as CASRTWDREDGNQPQHF.

V is TRBV5-8 and J is TRBJ2-3; 9 bases are shared with TRBD1. The germline V gene has CDR1 SGHTS and CDR2 YDEGEE. CDR3 length: 15 residues. V lost 6 bases, J lost 1 base, and 6 bases stayed unmatched. The CDR3 loop reads CASTPWTGGTDTQYF. CDR3 nucleotides: TGTGCCAGCACTCCTTGGACAGGGGGCACAGATACGCAGTATTTT. Supplemented by reference TRBV5-8 and TRBJ2-3, the full variable domain reads EAGVTQSPTHLIKTRGQQATLRCSPISGHTSVYWYQQALGLGLQFLLWYDEGEERNRGNFPPRFSGRQFPNYSSELNVNALELEDSALYLCASTPWTGGTDTQYFGPGTRLTVL.